Below, 32 T cell receptor beta chains from the same sample are listed, as sequenced in a study of blood T cells in healthy people across ages. The authors ran a second PCR of roughly 6 to 11 cycles using a sample-barcoded 5' primer and a J-beta primer mix. TCRdb re-derived calls from the 5' RACE reads in MiXCR, one entry per CDR3 protein. Altogether some 1.4 million distinct CDR3 sequences are present, approximately 42% being singletons, with the ten largest covering roughly 7.9%. The sample comprised blood. Receptors were obtained from a woman aged 18-29 years in good health.

The rearrangement links TRBV3-1 to TRBJ2-1; no clear D gene. Per germline, CDR1 LGHDT and CDR2 YNNKEL (reference sequence). This CDR3 is built from 13 residues. Trimming shortened V by 4 bases and J by 8 bases, and 12 bases separated the two germline ends. CDR3 sequence reads: CASSLGSSHEQFF. CDR3 DNA sequence: TGTGCCAGCAGCCTGGGCAGCTCCCATGAGCAGTTCTTC.

The chain has TRBV20-1 and TRBJ2-3; 8 nucleotides line up with TRBD1. V was clipped by 3 bases and J by 3 bases; unmatched bases: 8. CDR1 and CDR2 (germline): DFQATT, SNEGSKA (reference sequence). The length of the CDR3 is 15 residues. The CDR3 loop reads CSAREGQGWTDTQYF. The CDR3 DNA reads as TGCAGTGCTAGGGAAGGACAGGGCTGGACAGATACGCAGTATTTT.

The J gene is TRBJ2-4, the V gene TRBV20-1; 8 bases line up with TRBD2. CDR3 length: 17 residues. With 3 bases clipped from V and 0 bases from J, the junction kept 10 bases outside the gene matches. Germline CDR1 and CDR2: DFQATT and SNEGSKA (reference sequence). The CDR3 reads CSASGRGVGEAKNIQYF. DNA for the CDR3: TGCAGTGCTAGCGGGAGGGGCGTTGGAGAAGCCAAAAACATTCAGTACTTC.

J is TRBJ2-5 and V is TRBV6-1; 9 bases map to TRBD1. The CDR3 is made up of 14 amino acids. Germline V gives CDR1 MNHNS, CDR2 SASEGT. After removal of 10 bases from V and 2 bases from J, the junction contained 8 bases not matched to a gene. The DNA of the CDR3 is TGTGCCACCGACAGGGGGGGAGAACAAGAGACCCAGTACTTC. This translates into CATDRGGEQETQYF.

Only a few counts were recorded for this clonotype. The chain employs TRBV7-8 and TRBJ2-7; TRBD2 agrees at 8 bases. The CDR3 has 14 residues. The V segment lost 2 bases and the J segment 4 bases; nucleotides outside the gene matches: 4. Germline CDR1 reads SGHVS; CDR2 reads FQNEAQ. The CDR3 sequence is CASSLPGGVYEQYF. CDR3 nucleotides: TGTGCCAGCAGCTTACCGGGAGGGGTATACGAGCAGTACTTC.

The chain couples TRBV20-1 to TRBJ2-5; the D is unclear. Trimming shortened V by 3 bases and J by 0 bases, and 2 bases separated the two germline ends. The CDR3 spans 11 residues. Germline CDR1 is DFQATT and CDR2 is SNEGSKA (reference sequence). CDR3 region: CSASNQETQYF. CDR3 coding DNA: TGCAGTGCTAGTAACCAAGAGACCCAGTACTTC.

This clonotype was counted between two and nine times. The genes are TRBV5-6 and TRBJ2-5; D is perhaps TRBD1 (6 bases). V lost 3 bases to trimming and J lost 1 base, with 25 bases between them. From germline, CDR1 is SGHDT and CDR2 YYEEEE. The CDR3 has 19 residues. In DNA form, the CDR3 reads TGTGCCAGCAGCTCTCGACGACGCCGGGACACTTACCCCCAAGAGACCCAGTACTTC. The encoded protein is CASSSRRRRDTYPQETQYF.

This clonotype came up a few times. V and J are TRBV11-2 and TRBJ2-5; D gene ambiguous. The CDR3 totals 13 residues. V was cut by 0 bases and J by 5 bases, with 7 bases left in between. In germline, CDR1 is SGHAT, CDR2 FQNNGV. The CDR3 region has the DNA TGTGCCAGCAGCTTAGATCTGCTGGAGACCCAGTACTTC. Its translation: CASSLDLLETQYF.

The table lists this clonotype with many counts. V usage is TRBV29-1 and J usage is TRBJ2-7; 10 nucleotides line up with TRBD1. Per the germline V gene, CDR1 is SQVTM and CDR2 is ANQGSEA. V dropped 5 bases and J dropped 2; count of bases not matched to a gene: 6. The CDR3 length is 14 residues. As DNA, the CDR3 is TGCAGCGTTAGTCCCGGGACAGGGGCCTACGAGCAGTACTTC. This codes for CSVSPGTGAYEQYF.

The gene calls are TRBV5-1 and TRBJ2-3, with D perhaps matching TRBD1 (5 bases). This CDR3 spans 15 amino acids. V lost 0 bases and J lost 8, with 16 bases in between. Looked up from germline, CDR1 is SGHRS and CDR2 is YFSETQ. CDR3 in DNA: TGCGCCAGCAGCTTGGCGCCAGGGAATATTGGTACGCAGTATTTT. Amino acid sequence: CASSLAPGNIGTQYF.

The rearrangement joins TRBV6-1 to TRBJ2-4, with D hard to call. The J call may not be correct, given that the DNA end is closer to TRBJ2-7. There are 10 residues in the CDR3. In germline, CDR1 is MNHNS, CDR2 SASEGT. CDR3 in DNA: TGTGCCAGTTACACCTACGAGCAGTACTTC. Amino acid sequence: CASYTYEQYF.

CDR3 bases: TGCGCCAGCAGCTTGGAGGCCTGGGCCACGTACAATGAGCAGTTCTTC. It is translated as CASSLEAWATYNEQFF. The chain joins TRBV5-1 to TRBJ2-1; D is uncertain. V was trimmed by 0 bases and J by 4 bases, leaving 14 bases between them. In germline, CDR1 is SGHRS, CDR2 YFSETQ. The CDR3 spans 16 residues.

The chain has TRBV6-5 and TRBJ2-7; 11 bases map to TRBD2. The better agreement between TRBJ2-4 and the DNA end casts doubt on the J call. The CDR3 contains 17 residues. Germline CDR1 reads MNHEY; CDR2 reads SVGAGI. The chain's CDR3 is CASSYTTSGTPKNIQYF. The DNA for the CDR3 is TGTGCCAGCAGTTATACGACTAGCGGGACGCCTAAAAACATTCAGTACTTC.

This clonotype was recorded a few times. V is TRBV12-3 or TRBV12-4 and J is TRBJ2-4, with 7 bases that match TRBD1. CDR3 length equals 16 residues. J lost 6 bases, V lost 4 bases, and 12 bases had no gene match. The CDR3 protein is CASSSGQTGSGNIQYF. The CDR3 nucleotides are TGTGCCAGCAGTTCGGGACAGACAGGTTCAGGAAACATTCAGTACTTC.

V and J are TRBV6-6 and TRBJ1-5, with unresolved D. The CDR3 covers 15 residues. V was shortened by 2 bases and J by 6 bases, with 14 bases between the two germline ends. Germline CDR1 is MNHNY and CDR2 is SVGAGI (reference sequence). This CDR3 reads CASSYDSLVSQPQHF. CDR3 bases: TGTGCCAGCAGTTACGATTCCCTTGTGTCTCAGCCCCAGCATTTT.

The chain links TRBV14 to TRBJ2-1; TRBD1 or TRBD2 may be the D gene (6 bases each). The germline V gene encodes CDR1 SGHDN and CDR2 FVKESK. This CDR3 spans 11 amino acids. V lost 4 bases and J lost 15, with 13 bases in between. CDR3 in DNA: TGTGCCAGCAGCCTGGCGGGACAACTGTTCTTC. This encodes CASSLAGQLFF.

With regard to this clonotype: A junction end diverges from the germline sequence, so it may reflect a read error. The V gene is TRBV20-1, the J gene TRBJ2-7; D is perhaps TRBD1 (5 bases). The germline V gene encodes CDR1 DFQATT and CDR2 SNEGSKA (reference sequence). The CDR3 has 14 residues. The CDR3 region has the DNA TGCAGTGCTAGGGGGCAGAGCTACTCCTACGAGCGGTACTTC. As protein: CSARGQSYSYERYF.

This rearrangement joins TRBV27 to TRBJ2-3, with D maybe TRBD2 (6 bases). Trimming took 6 bases from V and 0 from J, leaving 13 bases between them. Germline CDR1 MNHEY, CDR2 SMNVEV (reference sequence). This CDR3 is 15 amino acids long. This CDR3 is CASRGSGHSTDTQYF. CDR3 DNA: TGTGCCAGCAGGGGAAGCGGGCACAGCACAGATACGCAGTATTTT.

The V gene is TRBV2, the J gene TRBJ2-7; D remains unclear. The CDR3 runs to 14 residues. V shed 8 bases and J shed 2 bases, with 16 bases lying between them. CDR1 SNHLY and CDR2 FYNNEI come from the germline V gene. The CDR3 spells CASGPGPHTYEQYF. The CDR3 coding sequence is TGTGCCAGCGGACCCGGGCCCCATACCTACGAGCAGTACTTC. The entire variable domain, with the rest obtained from reference TRBV2 and TRBJ2-7, is as follows: EPEVTQTPSHQVTQMGQEVILRCVPISNHLYFYWYRQILGQKVEFLVSFYNNEISEKSEIFDDQFSVERPDGSNFTLKIRSTKLEDSAMYFCASGPGPHTYEQYFGPGTRLTVT.

The V call is TRBV6-1, the J call TRBJ2-7; D remains ambiguous. The CDR3 covers 13 residues. Trimming left V 2 bases short and J 4 bases short, with 9 bases between. CDR1 is MNHNS and CDR2 is SASEGT in the germline V gene. CDR3 bases: TGTGCCAGCAGTGAATATCGGATTTACGAGCAGTACTTC. This codes for CASSEYRIYEQYF.

V is TRBV7-2 and J is TRBJ2-7; TRBD1 might be the D (6 bases). Germline CDR1 SGHTA, CDR2 FQGNSA. The CDR3 has 15 amino acids. Trimming stripped 3 bases from V and 2 bases from J, with 14 bases between. The CDR3 region is CASSFDQGFAYEQYF. The CDR3 region has the DNA TGTGCCAGCAGCTTTGACCAGGGGTTCGCCTACGAGCAGTACTTC.

The genes are TRBV12-3 or TRBV12-4 and TRBJ1-6; tentative D call: TRBD1 (6 bases). The CDR3 length is 16 residues. Trimming took 3 bases from V and 2 from J, leaving 11 bases between them. The CDR3 here is CASSFRQDPYNSPLHF. Here the CDR3 DNA reads TGTGCCAGCAGTTTTAGACAGGACCCCTATAATTCACCCCTCCACTTT.

The gene calls are TRBV7-9 and TRBJ2-7; D may be TRBD1 or TRBD2 (5 bases each). This CDR3 is built from 13 residues. Trimming stripped 5 bases from V and 2 bases from J, with 10 bases between. The germline gives CDR1 SEHNR, CDR2 FQNEAQ (reference sequence). CDR3 bases: TGTGCCAGCAGCCCCTGGGACGCCTACGAGCAGTACTTC. As protein: CASSPWDAYEQYF. The full variable domain, completed using reference TRBV7-9 and TRBJ2-7, is DTGVSQNPRHKITKRGQNVTFRCDPISEHNRLYWYRQTLGQGPEFLTYFQNEAQLEKSRLLSDRFSAERPKGSFSTLEIQRTEQGDSAMYLCASSPWDAYEQYFGPGTRLTVT.

This clonotype was counted only a few times. This may be a read error: a much more frequent sequence differs by one nucleotide. The gene calls are TRBV14 and TRBJ1-1; D not certain. The CDR3 is made up of 12 amino acids. V lost 4 bases and J lost 4, with 7 bases in between. Per germline, CDR1 SGHDN and CDR2 FVKESK. Here the CDR3 DNA reads TGTGCCAGCAGCCCCGCGGGCACTGAAGCTTTCTTT. This translates into CASSPAGTEAFF.

This clonotype came up many times. The rearrangement links TRBV11-2 to TRBJ2-3; a possible D gene is TRBD1 (6 bases). The V gene's germline CDR1 is SGHAT and CDR2 FQNNGV. V shed 4 bases and J shed 6 bases, with 29 bases lying between them. The CDR3 consists of 19 residues. The CDR3 DNA is TGTGCCAGCAGCTCAGACGTATCGTCCAGCCCCGGGACAAGGGATACGCAGTATTTT. Protein: CASSSDVSSSPGTRDTQYF. The full variable domain, its missing parts supplied by reference TRBV11-2 and TRBJ2-3, is EAGVAQSPRYKIIEKRQSVAFWCNPISGHATLYWYQQILGQGPKLLIQFQNNGVVDDSQLPKDRFSAERLKGVDSTLKIQPAKLEDSAVYLCASSSDVSSSPGTRDTQYFGPGTRLTVL.

This chain uses TRBV4-2 with TRBJ2-5; the D gene is possibly TRBD2 (5 bases). CDR1 LGHNA and CDR2 YNFKEQ come from the germline V gene. CDR3 size: 15 residues. Trimming cost V 0 bases and J 5 bases, with 13 bases left between them. CDR3 in DNA: TGTGCCAGCAGCCAAGATAGGTCCAGCGGTGAGACCCAGTACTTC. This codes for CASSQDRSSGETQYF.

In its sample, this clonotype was seen once. The rearrangement links TRBV20-1 to TRBJ2-3, with TRBD2 matching over 7 bases. The germline V gene has CDR1 DFQATT and CDR2 SNEGSKA (reference sequence). Trimming at V came to 6 bases and at J to 2 bases, leaving 11 bases not matched to a gene. The CDR3 has 15 amino acids. The CDR3 loop reads CSANTPGGNTDTQYF. In nucleotides, the CDR3 is TGCAGTGCCAACACACCCGGGGGGAACACAGATACGCAGTATTTT.

This clonotype was counted only a few times. The chain joins TRBV6-5 to TRBJ2-7; D is ambiguous. With 0 bases removed from V and 3 bases from J, the gap between germline ends came to 12 bases. The V gene's germline CDR1 is MNHEY and CDR2 SVGAGI. This CDR3 is built from 15 residues. The CDR3, as DNA: TGTGCCAGCAGTTACTCCAACCGGGTCAACTACGAGCAGTACTTC. This gives the protein CASSYSNRVNYEQYF.

In regard to this clonotype: A single base separates this from a much larger clone, so it may be a read error. This CDR3 reads CASGRDSKDEQYF. DNA of the CDR3: TGTGCTAGTGGTCGAGACTCGAAGGATGAGCAGTACTTC. The V gene is TRBV12-5, the J gene TRBJ2-5; no reliable D call. The CDR3 sequence is 13 residues long. Germline CDR1 LGHNT, CDR2 FRNRAP. V lost 5 bases, J lost 11 bases, and 18 bases lay in between.

The chain uses TRBV6-5 and TRBJ2-2; 9 bases fit TRBD1. Unmatched junction bases numbered 12, after V lost 3 bases and J lost 4 bases. This CDR3 region has 18 residues. Germline lookup yields CDR1 MNHEY and CDR2 SVGAGI. The CDR3 DNA reads as TGTGCCAGCAGTTATCCGATAATCGGGACAGGGCGCACCGGGGAGCTGTTTTTT. It yields the protein CASSYPIIGTGRTGELFF.

This rearrangement joins TRBV29-1 to TRBJ2-1; TRBD1 is a possible D gene (6 bases). Germline loops: CDR1 SQVTM, CDR2 ANQGSEA. CDR3 length: 19 amino acids. Trimming left V 7 bases short and J 10 bases short, with 38 bases between. The CDR3 sequence: CSARTPKMGSGAYSYEQFF. The CDR3 coding sequence is TGCAGCGCTCGTACTCCAAAAATGGGCTCAGGGGCTTACTCCTACGAGCAGTTCTTC.

This clonotype has a handful of counts. The rearrangement joins TRBV10-3 to TRBJ2-3, with D maybe TRBD1 (5 bases). The germline CDR1 and CDR2 sequences are ENHRY and SYGVKD. V lost 10 bases and J 5 bases, leaving 22 bases between the germline ends. The CDR3 has 15 residues. The CDR3 nucleotides are TGTGCCACCCTCGGGCAGGGTCTGTCAAAAGATACGCAGTATTTT. Encoded protein: CATLGQGLSKDTQYF.